This T cell receptor beta chain was obtained from a study of blood T cell repertoires in COVID-19. Study-wide context: The samples span acute and convalescent COVID-19 from the United States, Italy and Spain. T cells, B-cell-depleted T cells, or PBMCs provided the cDNA or gDNA that served as material.

The germline V gene encodes CDR1 LNHDA and CDR2 SQIVND (reference sequence). This CDR3 spans 14 amino acids. The J segment lost 6 bases and the V segment lost 6 bases, leaving 9 bases of the junction unmatched. Living in 24 US areas, the participants were between roughly 18 and 95 years of age. Original processing methods: Amplification of reference gene primers provided the estimated nucleated cell counts. The table came from immunoSEQ multiplex PCR; TCRdb's copy has only in-frame clones and leaves some out. That table supplies the V and J calls and clone size; D and trimming were determined from the DNA. The sample includes about 270,000 clones, around 89% of them seen just once.

The specimen sequenced was PBMCs or T cells enriched from blood (not recorded which). The rearrangement joins TRBV19 to TRBJ1-1, with 8 nucleotides matching TRBD1. The TCR was taken from a woman in her late teens or twenties who had recovered from COVID-19. CDR3 protein: CASRPHGQGAEAFF. CDR3 nucleotide sequence: TGTGCCAGTAGACCCCACGGACAGGGCGCTGAAGCTTTCTTT.